This TCR beta chain was retrieved from a study of T cells after yellow fever vaccination (dated by TCRdb to between 2019 and 2020). In the study overall: Libraries from fractions with low cell numbers were prepared with the SMART-Seq v4 Ultra Low Input RNA kit. To follow T-cell clones before and after primary and booster YFV17D yellow fever vaccination, bulk TCR alpha and beta repertoires were sequenced over time. Two healthy male donors, one aged 18 to 30 and one aged 30 to 40 years, made up the cohort. Blood samples were taken at several timepoints before and after primary and secondary immunization, and bulk PBMC replicates and cell subsets were isolated.

The treatment or condition label, read with the paper, signifies: live attenuated yellow fever vaccine strain. Two biological replicates of bulk PBMCs were collected at each blood-draw timepoint. A standard Ficoll-Paque protocol was used to isolate PBMCs from peripheral blood. TriZol was used to extract RNA from bulk PBMCs, CD4 and CD8 fractions, and dextramer-positive and dextramer-negative fractions. The germline V gene (reference sequence) sets CDR1 to DFQATT and CDR2 to SNEGSKA. The CDR3 contains 13 residues, cysteine and phenylalanine counted. Just CDR3 DNA is preserved here, 39 bases in frame from base 1. The V end loses 3 bases and the J end loses 6 bases, and a stretch of 9 bases separates them. TCR cDNA was synthesized by 5'RACE template switching, which introduced a universal primer site and unique molecular identifiers. Priming of cDNA synthesis was performed from both the TCR alpha and TCR beta constant segments. Library amplification used two PCR steps, and the second PCR step added sample barcodes and sequencing adapters. Libraries were sequenced on Illumina HiSeq 2500 (2x100 bp) or NovaSeq (2x150 bp). In the authors' own workflow: Demultiplexing of reads and collapsing into UMI consensus sequences were performed with MIGEC, and V(D)J alignment was carried out with MiXCR. Vaccine-responding clonotypes were defined with edgeR using replicate PBMC samples, requiring FDR below 0.01 and a log2 fold change above 5 up to day 15. Each bulk clonotype received a CD4 or CD8 identity based on whether the sequenced CD4 or CD8 repertoire contained that clonotype at higher abundance. TCRdb ran its own pipeline on the public reads, namely fastp trimming at Q25 and MiXCR clone calling, and kept in-frame beta chains. A single entry per CDR3 protein holds the most common genes and DNA from its merged rows. TCRdb's processing, not the authors' own work, is the source of the V and J calls. This sample holds 300,000 to 450,000 distinct CDR3 sequences; about 7.8% were observed only once. Approximately 15% of the sample is held by the ten biggest clonotypes.

In its sample, this clonotype was seen a few times. There is no known antigen for this receptor. No base qualities exist here, and no much larger clone lies one base off it. Summary of the overall study and its limitations: A small fraction of clonotypes appeared in both the CD4 and CD8 compartments, likely as a result of convergent recombination. After the booster, most of the clones that had expanded following primary vaccination were detected again (roughly 97% of CD4 and around 88% of CD8), which suggests that memory was broadly maintained. Because the study included only a couple of donors, the extent to which the findings can be generalized is limited. Compared with the primary T-cell response, the secondary T-cell response was faster but weaker, reaching its peak on day 5 rather than on day 15. Because abundant contaminating clonotypes from the bulk population could be contained in FACS-sorted repertoires, computational filtering was required.

The chain joins TRBV20-1 to TRBJ1-6; too little of a D gene remains to name it. The TCR comes from a young man who received the YFV17D yellow fever vaccine. The source was PBMCs, collected about 41 days after the first yellow fever vaccination. The CDR3 is CSASATANSPLHF. The DNA sequence is given as TGCAGTGCTAGCGCCACGGCTAATTCACCCCTCCACTTT.